This is a list of T cell receptor beta chains from one sample in a study of shared clonotypes between healthy human individuals. Libraries were prepared by immunoSEQ multiplex PCR; TCRdb keeps only in-frame clonotypes and omits some of them. The table includes 1.5 million to 2.5 million clones, just under 95% detected once. The sequenced sample was naive CD8+ T cells sorted from blood. These receptors all come from a man between 18 and 29 years old in good health. Both conserved end residues are part of each CDR3. A D gene is named only where the DNA matches it firmly. Expanded clones get a size class; other rows say once, few or many, or leave the size out.

DNA: TGCGCCAGCAGCTTGTCTGAGGCCCCGGAGCTGTTTTTT
CDR3: CASSLSEAPELFF
J: TRBJ2-2
size: -
V: TRBV5-1
D: -

DNA: TGTGCCAGTAGTTGGGGTCTGGCCATGAACACTGAAGCTTTCTTT
CDR3: CASSWGLAMNTEAFF
J: TRBJ1-1
size: -
V: TRBV19
D: -

DNA: TGTGCCAGCAGTTACTCTACCGGGACTAGCGCTTACGAGCAGTACTTC
CDR3: CASSYSTGTSAYEQYF
J: TRBJ2-7
size: -
V: TRBV6-5
D: TRBD2

DNA: TGCAGCGTCGGAGGACACGAGAACACTGAAGCTTTCTTT
CDR3: CSVGGHENTEAFF
J: TRBJ1-1
size: -
V: TRBV29-1
D: -

DNA: TGCAGCGTTGATAAGGGGCTGAGCTCCTACAATGAGCAGTTCTTC
CDR3: CSVDKGLSSYNEQFF
J: TRBJ2-1
size: -
V: TRBV29-1
D: -

DNA: TGTGCCAGCAGCTCCGGACTAGCGGGGGTCAATGAGCAGTTCTTC
CDR3: CASSSGLAGVNEQFF
J: TRBJ2-1
size: -
V: TRBV7-3
D: TRBD2

DNA: TGTGCCAGCAGTTACTCAGGAAAGAATGAGCAGTTCTTC
CDR3: CASSYSGKNEQFF
J: TRBJ2-1
size: -
V: TRBV6-5
D: -

DNA: TGTGCCAGCAGCGGGCCGGGACAGCTCTATGGCTACACCTTC
CDR3: CASSGPGQLYGYTF
J: TRBJ1-2
size: -
V: TRBV25-1
D: TRBD1

DNA: TGTGCCATCAGTGAGGGGACTATAAGCTCTGGAAACACCATATATTTT
CDR3: CAISEGTISSGNTIYF
J: TRBJ1-3
size: -
V: TRBV10-3
D: -

DNA: TGTGCCAGCAGCCCGACAGGGGGAGGGGCATACGAGCAGTACTTC
CDR3: CASSPTGGGAYEQYF
J: TRBJ2-7
size: -
V: TRBV7-9
D: TRBD1

DNA: TGTGCCAGCAGCGGGGGAAGCACGGAGCAGTACTTC
CDR3: CASSGGSTEQYF
J: TRBJ2-7
size: -
V: TRBV5-6
D: -

DNA: TGTGCCAGCAGCTTGTCTCATACTCGGGGCACCGGGGAGCTGTTTTTT
CDR3: CASSLSHTRGTGELFF
J: TRBJ2-2
size: -
V: TRBV7-9
D: -

DNA: TGTGCCAGCAATGATCAGGGGGGCACCGGGGAGCTGTTTTTT
CDR3: CASNDQGGTGELFF
J: TRBJ2-2
size: -
V: TRBV28
D: -

DNA: TGTGCCAGCAAGGTAGGGAGGCATAGCAATCAGCCCCAGCATTTT
CDR3: CASKVGRHSNQPQHF
J: TRBJ1-5
size: -
V: TRBV2
D: -

DNA: TGCGCCAGCAGCGCGTCCCCCACTGAAGCTTTCTTT
CDR3: CASSASPTEAFF
J: TRBJ1-1
size: -
V: TRBV5-1
D: -

DNA: TGTGCCAGCACTTACGCAATCGCTGGGGCCAACGTCCTGACTTTC
CDR3: CASTYAIAGANVLTF
J: TRBJ2-6
size: -
V: TRBV2
D: -

DNA: TGTGCCAGCAGTGATGAGGGGGCAGATACGCAGTATTTT
CDR3: CASSDEGADTQYF
J: TRBJ2-3
size: -
V: TRBV2
D: -

DNA: TGTGCCACCAGCAGAGATGCGGGACTAGCAGGGGAGCTGTTTTTT
CDR3: CATSRDAGLAGELFF
J: TRBJ2-2
size: -
V: TRBV15
D: TRBD2

DNA: TGTGCCAGCACTGAGAGTCAGGGGGCTAAATACAATGAGCAGTTCTTC
CDR3: CASTESQGAKYNEQFF
J: TRBJ2-1
size: -
V: TRBV5-4
D: TRBD1

DNA: TGTGCCAGCAGCTTGAAACTGGACAGCAGCACAGATACGCAGTATTTT
CDR3: CASSLKLDSSTDTQYF
J: TRBJ2-3
size: -
V: TRBV5-6
D: -

DNA: TGCGCCAGCAGCCCGGGGGTGACTAGCGGGGTGCTGGGTGAGCAGTTCTTC
CDR3: CASSPGVTSGVLGEQFF
J: TRBJ2-1
size: -
V: TRBV4-3
D: TRBD2

DNA: TGTGCCAGTAGCTCCGTCGGGGGACTCGAGGCTTTCTTT
CDR3: CASSSVGGLEAFF
J: TRBJ1-1
size: once
V: TRBV19
D: -

DNA: TGTGCCAGCAGTCCTCGGACGGTGAGCTCCTACAATGAGCAGTTCTTC
CDR3: CASSPRTVSSYNEQFF
J: TRBJ2-1
size: -
V: TRBV28
D: -